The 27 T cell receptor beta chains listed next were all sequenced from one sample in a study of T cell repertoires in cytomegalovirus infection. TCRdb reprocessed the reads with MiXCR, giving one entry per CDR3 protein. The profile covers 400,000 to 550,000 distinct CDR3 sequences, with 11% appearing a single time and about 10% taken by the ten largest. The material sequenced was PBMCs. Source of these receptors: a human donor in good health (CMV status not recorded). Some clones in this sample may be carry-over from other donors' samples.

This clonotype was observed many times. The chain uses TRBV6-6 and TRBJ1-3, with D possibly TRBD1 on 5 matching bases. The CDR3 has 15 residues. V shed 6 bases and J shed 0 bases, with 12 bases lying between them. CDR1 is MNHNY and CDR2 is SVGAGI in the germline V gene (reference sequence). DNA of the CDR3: TGTGCCAGCAGCCAGACAGCTCTCTCTGGAAACACCATATATTTT. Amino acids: CASSQTALSGNTIYF.

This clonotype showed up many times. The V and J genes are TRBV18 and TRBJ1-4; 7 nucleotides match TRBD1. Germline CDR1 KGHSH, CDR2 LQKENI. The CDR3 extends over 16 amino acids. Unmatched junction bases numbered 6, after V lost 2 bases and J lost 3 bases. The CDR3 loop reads CASSPFLQGPNEKLFF. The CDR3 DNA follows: TGTGCCAGCTCACCATTTTTACAGGGGCCTAATGAAAAACTGTTTTTT.

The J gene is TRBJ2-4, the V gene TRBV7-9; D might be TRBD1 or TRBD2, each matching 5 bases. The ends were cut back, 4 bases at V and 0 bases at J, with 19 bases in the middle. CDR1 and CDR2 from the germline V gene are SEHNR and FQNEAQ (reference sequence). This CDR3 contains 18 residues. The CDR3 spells CASSYGDGLALAKNIQYF. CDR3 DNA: TGTGCCAGCAGCTATGGGGACGGTTTAGCGTTAGCCAAAAACATTCAGTACTTC.

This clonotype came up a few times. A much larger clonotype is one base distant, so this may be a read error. CDR3 nucleotide sequence: TGTGCCAGCAACAGCTACAATGAGCAGTTCTTC. Residues: CASNSYNEQFF. The genes are TRBV11-2 and TRBJ2-1; no firm D call. This CDR3 spans 11 amino acids. Germline V gene sequence: CDR1 SGHAT, CDR2 FQNNGV. With 7 bases removed from V and 3 bases from J, the gap between germline ends came to 4 bases.

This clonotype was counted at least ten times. Here the CDR3 DNA reads TGCGCCAGCAGTCAATATGACCTCTCCGGACAGGTTCAGAACACTGAAGCTTTCTTT. As protein: CASSQYDLSGQVQNTEAFF. The rearrangement joins TRBV23-1 to TRBJ1-1; 7 positions match TRBD1. TRBV23-1 belongs to the ORF category, with a function that is uncertain. V lost 1 base and J lost 1; bases outside the gene matches: 15. The CDR3 consists of 19 residues.

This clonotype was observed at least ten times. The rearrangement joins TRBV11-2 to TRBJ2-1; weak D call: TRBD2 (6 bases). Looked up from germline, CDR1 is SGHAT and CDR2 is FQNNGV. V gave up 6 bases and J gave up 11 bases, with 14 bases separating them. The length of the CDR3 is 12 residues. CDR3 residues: CASRGTGTQQFF. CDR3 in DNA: TGTGCCAGCAGAGGAACCGGGACTCAGCAGTTCTTC.

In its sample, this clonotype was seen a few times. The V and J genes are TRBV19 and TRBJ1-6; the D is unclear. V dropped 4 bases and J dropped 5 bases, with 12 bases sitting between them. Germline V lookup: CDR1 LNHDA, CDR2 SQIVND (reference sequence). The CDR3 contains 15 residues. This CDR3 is CASSRRVRNNSPLHF. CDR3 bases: TGTGCCAGTAGTAGGAGGGTTCGAAATAATTCACCCCTCCACTTT.

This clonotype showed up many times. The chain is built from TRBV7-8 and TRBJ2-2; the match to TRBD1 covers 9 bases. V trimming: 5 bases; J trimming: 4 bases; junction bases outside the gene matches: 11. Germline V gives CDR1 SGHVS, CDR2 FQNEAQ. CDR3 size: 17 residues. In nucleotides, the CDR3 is TGTGCCAGCAGCGCGCAAACGGGACAGGGCTCCACCGGGGAGCTGTTTTTT. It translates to CASSAQTGQGSTGELFF.

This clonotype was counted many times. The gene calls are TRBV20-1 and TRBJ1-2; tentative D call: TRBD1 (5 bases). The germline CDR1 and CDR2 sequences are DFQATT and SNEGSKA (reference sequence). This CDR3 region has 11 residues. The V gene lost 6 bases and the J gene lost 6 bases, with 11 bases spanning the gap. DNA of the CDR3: TGCAGTGCGGGGGGATCCAATGGCTACACCTTC. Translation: CSAGGSNGYTF.

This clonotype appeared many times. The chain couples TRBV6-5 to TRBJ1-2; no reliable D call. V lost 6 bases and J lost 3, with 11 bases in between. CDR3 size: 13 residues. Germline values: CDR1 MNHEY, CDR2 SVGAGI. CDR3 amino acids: CASSPMGDYGYTF. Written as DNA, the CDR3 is TGTGCCAGCAGCCCCATGGGCGACTATGGCTACACCTTC.

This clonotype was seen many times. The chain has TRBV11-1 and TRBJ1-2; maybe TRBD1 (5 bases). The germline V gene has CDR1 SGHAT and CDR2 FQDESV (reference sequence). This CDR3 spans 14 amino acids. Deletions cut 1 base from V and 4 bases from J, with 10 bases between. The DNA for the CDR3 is TGTGCCAGCAGCTTAGAGAGGGGACGCTATGGCTACACCTTC. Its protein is CASSLERGRYGYTF.

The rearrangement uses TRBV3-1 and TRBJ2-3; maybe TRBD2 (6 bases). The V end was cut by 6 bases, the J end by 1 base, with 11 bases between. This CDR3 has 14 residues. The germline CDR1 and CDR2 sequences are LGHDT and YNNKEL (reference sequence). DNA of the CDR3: TGTGCCAGCAGGGGACTTACCGGCACAGATACGCAGTATTTT. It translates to CASRGLTGTDTQYF.

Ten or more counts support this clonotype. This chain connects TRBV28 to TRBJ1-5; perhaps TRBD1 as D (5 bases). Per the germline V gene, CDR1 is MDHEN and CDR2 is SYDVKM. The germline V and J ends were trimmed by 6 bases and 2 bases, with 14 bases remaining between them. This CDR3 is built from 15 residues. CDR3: CASSPGGAGNQPQHF. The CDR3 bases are TGTGCCAGCAGCCCTGGGGGTGCAGGCAATCAGCCCCAGCATTTT.

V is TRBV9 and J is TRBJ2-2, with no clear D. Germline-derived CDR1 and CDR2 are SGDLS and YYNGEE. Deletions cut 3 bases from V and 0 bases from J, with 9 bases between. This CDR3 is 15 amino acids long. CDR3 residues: CASSGTVTNTGELFF. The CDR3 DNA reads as TGTGCCAGCAGCGGGACGGTTACGAACACCGGGGAGCTGTTTTTT.

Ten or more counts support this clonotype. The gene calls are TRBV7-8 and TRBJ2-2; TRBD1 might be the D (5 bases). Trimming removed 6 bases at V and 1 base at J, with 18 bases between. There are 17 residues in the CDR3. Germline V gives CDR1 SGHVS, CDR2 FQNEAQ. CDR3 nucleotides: TGTGCCAGCAGTTATACAGGCGTGCATTTGAACACCGGGGAGCTGTTTTTT. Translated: CASSYTGVHLNTGELFF. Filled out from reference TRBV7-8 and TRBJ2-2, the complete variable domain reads GAGVSQSPRYKVAKRGQDVALRCDPISGHVSLFWYQQALGQGPEFLTYFQNEAQLDKSGLPSDRFFAERPEGSVSTLKIQRTQQEDSAVYLCASSYTGVHLNTGELFFGEGSRLTVL.

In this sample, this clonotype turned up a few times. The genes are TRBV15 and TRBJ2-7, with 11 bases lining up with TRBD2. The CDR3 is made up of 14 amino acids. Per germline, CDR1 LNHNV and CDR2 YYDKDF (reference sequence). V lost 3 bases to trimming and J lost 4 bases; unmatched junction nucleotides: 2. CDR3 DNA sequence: TGTGCCACCAGCAGGGCTAGCGGGGGGTACGAGCAGTACTTC. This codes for CATSRASGGYEQYF.

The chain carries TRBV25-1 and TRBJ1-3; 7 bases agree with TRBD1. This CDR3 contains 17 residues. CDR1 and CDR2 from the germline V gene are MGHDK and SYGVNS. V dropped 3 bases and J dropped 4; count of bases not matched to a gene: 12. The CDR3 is CASSDFVKGAGGNTIYF. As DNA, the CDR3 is TGTGCCAGCAGTGATTTCGTAAAGGGGGCGGGAGGAAACACCATATATTTT.

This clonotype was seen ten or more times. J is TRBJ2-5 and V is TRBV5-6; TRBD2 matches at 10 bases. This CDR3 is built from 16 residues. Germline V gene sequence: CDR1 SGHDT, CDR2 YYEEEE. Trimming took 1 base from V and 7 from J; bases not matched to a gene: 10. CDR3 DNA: TGTGCCAGCAGCTTGAAGAGCGGGGGGGCCTCTGGGACCCAGTACTTC. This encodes CASSLKSGGASGTQYF.

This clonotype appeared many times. The CDR3 DNA is TGTGCCAGCAGTCCCACTCGGTTAGGATACAATGAGCAGTTCTTC. Protein product: CASSPTRLGYNEQFF. The V gene is TRBV2, the J gene TRBJ2-1; no definite D call. The CDR3 sequence is 15 residues long. Germline-derived CDR1 and CDR2 are SNHLY and FYNNEI. V dropped 5 bases and J dropped 4 bases, with 15 bases sitting between them.

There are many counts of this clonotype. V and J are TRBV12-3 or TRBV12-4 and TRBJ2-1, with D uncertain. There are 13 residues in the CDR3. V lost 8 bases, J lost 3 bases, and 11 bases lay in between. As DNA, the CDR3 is TGTGCCAGCCGACTGGCAGGCTACAATGAGCAGTTCTTC. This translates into CASRLAGYNEQFF.

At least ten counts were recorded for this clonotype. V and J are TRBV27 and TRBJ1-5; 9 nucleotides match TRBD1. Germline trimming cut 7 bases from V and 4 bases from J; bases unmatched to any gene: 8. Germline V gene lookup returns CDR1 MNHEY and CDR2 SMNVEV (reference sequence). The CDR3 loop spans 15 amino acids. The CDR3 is CASKQGQGRNQPQHF. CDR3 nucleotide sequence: TGTGCCAGCAAGCAAGGACAGGGGAGGAATCAGCCCCAGCATTTT.

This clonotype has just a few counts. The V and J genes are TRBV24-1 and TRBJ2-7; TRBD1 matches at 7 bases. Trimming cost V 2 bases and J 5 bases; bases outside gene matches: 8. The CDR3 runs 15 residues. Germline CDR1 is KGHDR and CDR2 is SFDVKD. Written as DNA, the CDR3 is TGTGCCACCAGTGATTCCGAGACAGGGACGGACGAGCAGTACTTC. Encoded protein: CATSDSETGTDEQYF.

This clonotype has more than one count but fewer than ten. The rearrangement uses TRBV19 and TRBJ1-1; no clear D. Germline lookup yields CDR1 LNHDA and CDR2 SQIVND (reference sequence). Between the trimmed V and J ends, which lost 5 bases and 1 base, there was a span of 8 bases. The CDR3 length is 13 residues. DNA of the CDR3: TGTGCCAGTAGTCCCCACGGGAACACTGAAGCTTTCTTT. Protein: CASSPHGNTEAFF.

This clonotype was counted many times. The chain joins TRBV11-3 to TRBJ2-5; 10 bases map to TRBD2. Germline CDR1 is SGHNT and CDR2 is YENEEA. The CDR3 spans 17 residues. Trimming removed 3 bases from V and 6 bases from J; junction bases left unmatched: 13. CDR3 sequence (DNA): TGTGCCAGCAGCTTCGCCCCTGGGGCTAGCGGGGGAAAGACCCAGTACTTC. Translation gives CASSFAPGASGGKTQYF.

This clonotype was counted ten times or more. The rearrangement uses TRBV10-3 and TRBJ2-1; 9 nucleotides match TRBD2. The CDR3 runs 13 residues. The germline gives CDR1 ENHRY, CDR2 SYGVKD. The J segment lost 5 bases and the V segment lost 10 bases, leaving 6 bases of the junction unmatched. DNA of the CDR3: TGTGCCACCGGTAGCGGGAGTGACAATGAGCAGTTCTTC. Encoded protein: CATGSGSDNEQFF.

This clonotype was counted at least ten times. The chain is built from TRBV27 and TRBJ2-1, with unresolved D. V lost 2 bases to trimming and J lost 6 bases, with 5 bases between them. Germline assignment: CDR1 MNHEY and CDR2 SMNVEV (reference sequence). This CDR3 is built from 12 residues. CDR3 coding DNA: TGTGCCAGCAGTTTAGGTCCCAATGAGCAGTTCTTC. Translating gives CASSLGPNEQFF.

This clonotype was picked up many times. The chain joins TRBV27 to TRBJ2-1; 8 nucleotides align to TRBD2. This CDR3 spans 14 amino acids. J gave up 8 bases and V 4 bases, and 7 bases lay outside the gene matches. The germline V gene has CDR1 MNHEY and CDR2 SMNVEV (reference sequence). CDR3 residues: CASSYSGSFHEQFF. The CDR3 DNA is TGTGCCAGCAGTTACAGCGGGAGTTTTCATGAGCAGTTCTTC.